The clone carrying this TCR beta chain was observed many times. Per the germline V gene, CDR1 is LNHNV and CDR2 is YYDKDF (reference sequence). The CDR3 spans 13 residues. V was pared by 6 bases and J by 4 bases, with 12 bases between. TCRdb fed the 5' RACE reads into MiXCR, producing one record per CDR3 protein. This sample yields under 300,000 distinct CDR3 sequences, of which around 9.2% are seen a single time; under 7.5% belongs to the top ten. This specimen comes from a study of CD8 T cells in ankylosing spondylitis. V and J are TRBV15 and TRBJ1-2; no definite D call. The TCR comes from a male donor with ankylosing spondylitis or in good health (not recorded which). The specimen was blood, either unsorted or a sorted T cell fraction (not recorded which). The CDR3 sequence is CATSPENFYGYTF. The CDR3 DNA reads TGTGCCACCAGTCCCGAGAACTTCTATGGCTACACCTTC.